A single sample gave rise to the 9 T cell receptor beta chains below, sequenced in a study of T-cell memory formation after mild COVID-19. TCRdb analysed the 5' RACE reads with MiXCR anew, one entry per CDR3 protein. This table has approximately 490,000 distinct CDR3 sequences, around 21% appearing once. Sequenced input: PBMCs or a T cell subset sorted from them (not recorded which). Receptors originate from an adult woman who had mild COVID-19 (a few samples of this study predate the infection). Cell type and time point are not known.

The V and J genes are TRBV16 and TRBJ2-7; 8 bases agree with TRBD1. Trimming took 0 bases from V and 6 from J; bases not matched to a gene: 4. CDR1 is KGHSY, CDR2 FQNENV, per germline. The CDR3 has 14 residues. DNA of the CDR3: TGTGCCAGCAGCCAATCGGGACAGGAGGGCGAGCAGTACTTC. It yields the protein CASSQSGQEGEQYF.

The chain is built from TRBV7-3 and TRBJ2-1; 9 nucleotides agree with TRBD2. There are 15 residues in the CDR3. Unmatched junction bases numbered 8, after V lost 2 bases and J lost 9 bases. Germline CDR1 and CDR2: SGHTA and FQGTGA. CDR3 in amino acids: CASSLWVAGAREQFF. The DNA of the CDR3 is TGTGCCAGCAGCTTATGGGTAGCGGGGGCCCGTGAGCAGTTCTTC.

The chain links TRBV7-2 to TRBJ1-5; TRBD1 matches 9 bases. Trimming at V came to 6 bases and at J to 4 bases, leaving 10 bases not matched to a gene. CDR1 and CDR2 from the germline V gene are SGHTA and FQGNSA. This CDR3 has 16 residues. The DNA for the CDR3 is TGTGCCAGCAGGGAGACAGGGGGGGTCAAGAATCAGCCCCAGCATTTT. Residues: CASRETGGVKNQPQHF.

This clonotype was seen a handful of times. The chain carries TRBV3-1 and TRBJ2-7; 10 bases are shared with TRBD1. Germline lookup yields CDR1 LGHDT and CDR2 YNNKEL (reference sequence). The CDR3 is made up of 15 amino acids. V lost 2 bases and J lost 1; bases outside the gene matches: 2. CDR3 sequence: CASSQRDRGSYEQYF. For the CDR3, the DNA is TGTGCCAGCAGCCAACGGGACAGGGGATCCTACGAGCAGTACTTC.

This sequence joins TRBV19 and TRBJ2-5; 7 bases agree with TRBD1. CDR3 length equals 14 residues. The germline CDR1 and CDR2 sequences are LNHDA and SQIVND (reference sequence). V trimming: 5 bases; J trimming: 7 bases; junction bases outside the gene matches: 10. For the CDR3, the DNA is TGTGCCAGTAGTCAACAGGACAGGTCGACGACCCAGTACTTC. Its protein is CASSQQDRSTTQYF.

In this sample, this clonotype turned up a few times. The chain carries TRBV29-1 and TRBJ2-7; D tentatively fits TRBD1 or TRBD2 (6 bases each). The V end was cut by 4 bases, the J end by 7 bases, with 17 bases between. The CDR3 spans 13 residues. Looked up from germline, CDR1 is SQVTM and CDR2 is ANQGSEA. The CDR3: CSVAHPRGGEQYF. The CDR3 nucleotides are TGCAGCGTTGCCCACCCTAGAGGGGGGGAGCAGTACTTC.

In this sample, this clonotype turned up a few times. The rearrangement links TRBV5-1 to TRBJ1-5, with 7 bases aligning to TRBD1. The CDR3 is 15 residues long. V lost 0 bases, J lost 9 bases, and 9 bases stayed unmatched. Germline CDR1 reads SGHRS; CDR2 reads YFSETQ. The CDR3, as DNA: TGCGCCAGCAGCTTGGGGACAGGCGGGAAGGCGCCCCAGCATTTT. Translation gives CASSLGTGGKAPQHF.

The rearrangement uses TRBV6-5 and TRBJ2-2, with D tentatively TRBD1 (7 bases). CDR1 and CDR2 from the germline V gene are MNHEY and SVGAGI. Trimming cost V 8 bases and J 4 bases, with 14 bases left between them. The CDR3 sequence is 14 residues long. This CDR3 is CASQEGAATGELFF. The CDR3 DNA reads as TGTGCCAGCCAGGAGGGGGCGGCCACCGGGGAGCTGTTTTTT.

A few counts support this clonotype. The gene calls are TRBV4-2 and TRBJ1-2; tentative D call: TRBD1 (5 bases). V shed 0 bases and J shed 2 bases, with 16 bases lying between them. CDR1 LGHNA and CDR2 YNFKEQ come from the germline V gene. CDR3 length equals 17 residues. DNA of the CDR3: TGTGCCAGCAGCCAAGAACAGGTGCTACACCTAAACTATGGCTACACCTTC. Protein product: CASSQEQVLHLNYGYTF.